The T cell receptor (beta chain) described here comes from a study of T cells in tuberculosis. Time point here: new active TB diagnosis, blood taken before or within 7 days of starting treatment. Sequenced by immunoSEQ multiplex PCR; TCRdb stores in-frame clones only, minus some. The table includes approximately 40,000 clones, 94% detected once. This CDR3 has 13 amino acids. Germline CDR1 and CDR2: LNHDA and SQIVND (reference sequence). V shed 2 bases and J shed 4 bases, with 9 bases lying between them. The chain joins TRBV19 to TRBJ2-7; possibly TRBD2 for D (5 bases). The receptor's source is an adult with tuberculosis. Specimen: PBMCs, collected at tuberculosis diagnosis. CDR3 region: CASSITGGYEQYF. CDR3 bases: TGTGCCAGTAGTATAACTGGAGGATACGAGCAGTACTTC.